This T cell receptor beta chain was profiled in a study of OX40 agonist ivuxolimab in advanced cancers. In the study overall: Recorded diagnoses for dose-escalation patients were hepatocellular carcinoma, melanoma, renal cell or head and neck cancer. A mean age of about 59 years, range about 20 to 79, was recorded, and about 83% were male.

For this clone: The antigen remains unidentified.

Study-wide findings and caveats: Normalized T-cell clonal expansion was also low in a subset of nonresponders. Researchers did not establish what antigens the expanded peripheral T cells target.

This table comes from immunoSEQ multiplex PCR, and its TCRdb copy is limited to in-frame clones, with some not included. The table records around 58,000 clones, approximately 90% of them present only once. CDR1 is MNHEY and CDR2 is SVGAGI in the germline V gene. Trimming removed 0 bases at V and 0 bases at J, with 9 bases between. The CDR3 is made up of 16 amino acids. The chain has TRBV6-5 and TRBJ1-3; no firm D call. The specimen was CD4+ or CD8+ T cells sorted from blood, collected in a trial of the OX40 agonist ivuxolimab. The TCR was taken from an adult with an advanced solid tumor such as melanoma, head and neck, liver or kidney cancer. CDR3 DNA: TGTGCCAGCAGTTACTCCCTACCCTCCTCTGGAAACACCATATATTTT. Amino acid sequence: CASSYSLPSSGNTIYF.